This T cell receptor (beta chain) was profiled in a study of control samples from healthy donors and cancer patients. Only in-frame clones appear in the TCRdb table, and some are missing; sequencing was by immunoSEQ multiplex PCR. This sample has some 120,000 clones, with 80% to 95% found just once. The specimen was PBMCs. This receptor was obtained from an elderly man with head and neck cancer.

The CDR3 loop is CSVVGRSSYEQYF. The CDR3 DNA reads TGCAGCGTTGTCGGTAGGAGCTCCTACGAGCAGTACTTC. V and J are TRBV29-1 and TRBJ2-7; D is ambiguous. The CDR3 loop spans 13 amino acids. Germline values: CDR1 SQVTM, CDR2 ANQGSEA. The V gene lost 4 bases and the J gene lost 0 bases, with 10 bases spanning the gap.